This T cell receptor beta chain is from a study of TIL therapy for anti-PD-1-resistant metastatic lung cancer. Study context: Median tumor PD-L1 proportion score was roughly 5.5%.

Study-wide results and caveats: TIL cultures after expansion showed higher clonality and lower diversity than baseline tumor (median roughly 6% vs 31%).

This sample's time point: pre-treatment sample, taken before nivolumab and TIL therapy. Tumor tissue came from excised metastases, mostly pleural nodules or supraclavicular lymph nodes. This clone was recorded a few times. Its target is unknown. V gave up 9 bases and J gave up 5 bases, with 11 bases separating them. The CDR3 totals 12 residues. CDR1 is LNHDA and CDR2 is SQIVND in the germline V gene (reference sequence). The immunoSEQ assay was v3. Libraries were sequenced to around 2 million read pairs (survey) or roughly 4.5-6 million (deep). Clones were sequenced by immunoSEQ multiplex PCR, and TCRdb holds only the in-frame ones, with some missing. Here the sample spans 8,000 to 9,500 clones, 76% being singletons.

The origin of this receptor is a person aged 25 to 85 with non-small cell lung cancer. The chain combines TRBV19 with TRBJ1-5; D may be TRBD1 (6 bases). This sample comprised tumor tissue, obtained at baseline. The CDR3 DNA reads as TGTGCCAGCGGAAGGGGGGATCAGCCCCAGCATTTT. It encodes CASGRGDQPQHF.